This is a list of T cell receptor beta chains from one sample in a study of T cell responses to AZD1222 COVID-19 vaccine. Method: immunoSEQ multiplex PCR; TCRdb's copy keeps in-frame clones and lacks some. The sample carries about 150,000 clones, just over 90% recorded once. This specimen was peripheral blood, taken 28 days after the second AZD1222 dose. These receptors came from an adult who received the AZD1222 COVID-19 vaccine. The CDR3 runs from the conserved cysteine through the conserved F or W. A D gene is named only where the DNA matches it firmly. Size is omitted from some rows. Given values are once, few, many or a class for expanded clones.

NA NA TRBJ1-1 TRBV6-5 CASSLTRNTEAFF TGTGCCAGCAGTTTAACACGAAACACTGAAGCTTTCTTT
NA NA TRBJ2-5 TRBV29-1 CSVVQRSGQETQYF TGCAGCGTTGTCCAGCGGAGTGGACAAGAGACCCAGTACTTC
TRBD1 NA TRBJ2-6 TRBV6-1 CASSEQGARGANVLTF TGTGCCAGCAGTGAACAGGGGGCGCGCGGGGCCAACGTCCTGACTTTC
TRBD2 NA TRBJ2-3 TRBV9 CASSVASGSWADTQYF TGTGCCAGCAGCGTGGCTAGCGGGAGTTGGGCAGATACGCAGTATTTT
NA NA TRBJ1-2 TRBV7-9 CASSLQGSDGYTF TGTGCCAGCAGCTTACAGGGCTCAGACGGCTACACCTTC
NA NA TRBJ1-6 TRBV6-5 CASSSTGRNSPLHF TGTGCCAGCAGTTCGACAGGTCGGAATTCACCCCTCCACTTT
NA once TRBJ1-6 TRBV11-2 CASSLVAANSPLHF TGTGCCAGCAGCTTAGTGGCAGCTAATTCACCCCTCCACTTT
NA NA TRBJ1-2 TRBV5-6 CASSPPITGTLEGLDGYTF TGTGCCAGCAGCCCCCCCATCACCGGGACCCTAGAAGGTTTAGATGGCTACACCTTC
TRBD1 NA TRBJ1-5 TRBV5-4 CASSLWGQGTNQPQHF TGTGCCAGCAGCTTGTGGGGACAGGGGACCAATCAGCCCCAGCATTTT
NA few TRBJ2-7 TRBV13 CASSIRPGPTAEQYF TGTGCCAGCAGCATACGACCGGGACCGACGGCCGAGCAGTACTTC
NA NA TRBJ1-4 TRBV4-1 CASKVFATNEKLFF TGCGCCAGCAAGGTATTTGCAACTAATGAAAAACTGTTTTTT
NA NA TRBJ1-1 TRBV5-1 CASSHHNRDEAFF TGCGCCAGCAGCCACCATAACAGGGATGAAGCTTTCTTT
TRBD1 NA TRBJ1-5 TRBV19 CASSIASGQDNQPQHF TGTGCCAGTAGTATTGCGTCGGGACAGGATAATCAGCCCCAGCATTTT
TRBD1 NA TRBJ2-1 TRBV2 CASIPGQGAYNEQFF TGTGCCAGCATACCGGGACAGGGGGCCTACAATGAGCAGTTCTTC
NA NA TRBJ1-2 TRBV3-1/TRBV3-2 CASSQVPNYGYTF TGTGCCAGCAGCCAAGTGCCTAACTATGGCTACACCTTC
NA NA TRBJ1-1 TRBV18 CASSPQGLDTEAFF TGTGCCAGCTCACCCCAGGGGTTGGACACTGAAGCTTTCTTT
NA NA TRBJ2-1 TRBV18 CASSPPGSSSYNEQFF TGTGCCAGCTCACCCCCAGGCTCGAGCTCCTACAATGAGCAGTTCTTC
NA NA TRBJ1-1 TRBV7-9 CASSFRTAANTEAFF TGTGCCAGCAGCTTTCGCACAGCAGCAAACACTGAAGCTTTCTTT
NA few TRBJ1-6 TRBV7-2 CASSLFTGFGNSPLHF TGTGCCAGCAGCTTATTTACAGGGTTTGGGAATTCACCCCTCCACTTT
TRBD1 NA TRBJ1-1 TRBV27 CASSSALTGVTEAFF TGTGCCAGCAGCTCCGCCCTGACAGGGGTCACTGAAGCTTTCTTT
NA NA TRBJ1-2 TRBV5-1 CASSLAPNSGSYGYTF TGCGCCAGCAGCCTGGCCCCAAACAGCGGGAGCTATGGCTACACCTTC
NA NA TRBJ2-3 TRBV19 CASSRGAVPADTQYF TGTGCCAGTAGCCGAGGGGCGGTTCCGGCAGATACGCAGTATTTT
TRBD1 NA TRBJ1-2 TRBV5-1 CASSLVTGNYGYTF TGCGCCAGCAGCTTGGTGACAGGGAACTATGGCTACACCTTC
NA NA TRBJ2-3 TRBV3-1/TRBV3-2 CASSQFLGDTQYF TGTGCCAGCAGCCAGTTTTTGGGAGATACGCAGTATTTT
TRBD1 few TRBJ2-7 TRBV28 CASIPAGQGSYEQYF TGTGCCAGCATCCCGGCGGGACAGGGGTCCTACGAGCAGTACTTC
NA NA TRBJ2-2 TRBV11-3 CASSLGQRDTGELFF TGTGCCAGCAGCTTAGGTCAGAGGGACACCGGGGAGCTGTTTTTT
NA NA TRBJ2-1 TRBV11-2 CASSLIGGSHEQFF TGTGCCAGCAGCTTAATAGGGGGGTCCCATGAGCAGTTCTTC
NA NA TRBJ1-3 TRBV2 CASSFDPGNTIYF TGTGCCAGCAGTTTCGATCCTGGAAACACCATATATTTT
NA NA TRBJ2-3 TRBV13 CASSLFIGLEETDTQYF TGTGCCAGCAGCTTATTTATAGGGCTAGAAGAGACAGATACGCAGTATTTT